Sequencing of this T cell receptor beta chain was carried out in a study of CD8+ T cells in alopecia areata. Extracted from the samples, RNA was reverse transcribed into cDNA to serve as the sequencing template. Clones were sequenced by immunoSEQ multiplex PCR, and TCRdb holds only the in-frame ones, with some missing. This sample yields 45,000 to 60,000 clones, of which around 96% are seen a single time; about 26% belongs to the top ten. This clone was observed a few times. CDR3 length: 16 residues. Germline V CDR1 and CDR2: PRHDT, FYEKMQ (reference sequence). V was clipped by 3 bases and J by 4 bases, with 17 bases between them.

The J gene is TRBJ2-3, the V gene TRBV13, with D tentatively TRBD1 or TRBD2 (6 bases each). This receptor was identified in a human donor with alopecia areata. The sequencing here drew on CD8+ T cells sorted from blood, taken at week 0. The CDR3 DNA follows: TGTGCCAGCAGCTTGGCCCTCGGGGGCCGGCCAGATACGCAGTATTTT. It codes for CASSLALGGRPDTQYF.